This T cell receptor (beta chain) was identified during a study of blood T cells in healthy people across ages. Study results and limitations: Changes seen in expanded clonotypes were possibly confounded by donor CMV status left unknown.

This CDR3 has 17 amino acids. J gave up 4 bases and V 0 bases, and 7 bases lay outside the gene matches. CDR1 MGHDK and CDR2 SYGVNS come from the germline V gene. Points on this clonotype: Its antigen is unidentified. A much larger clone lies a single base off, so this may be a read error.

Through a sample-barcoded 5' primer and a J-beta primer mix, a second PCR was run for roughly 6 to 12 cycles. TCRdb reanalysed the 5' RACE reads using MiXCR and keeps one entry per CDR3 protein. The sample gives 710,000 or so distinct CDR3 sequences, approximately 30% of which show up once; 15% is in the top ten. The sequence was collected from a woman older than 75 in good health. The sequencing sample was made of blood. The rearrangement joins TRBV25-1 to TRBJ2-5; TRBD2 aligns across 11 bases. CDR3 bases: TGTGCCAGCAGTGAATATTCCCTTAGCGGGGGGGGAGAGACCCAGTACTTC. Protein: CASSEYSLSGGGETQYF.